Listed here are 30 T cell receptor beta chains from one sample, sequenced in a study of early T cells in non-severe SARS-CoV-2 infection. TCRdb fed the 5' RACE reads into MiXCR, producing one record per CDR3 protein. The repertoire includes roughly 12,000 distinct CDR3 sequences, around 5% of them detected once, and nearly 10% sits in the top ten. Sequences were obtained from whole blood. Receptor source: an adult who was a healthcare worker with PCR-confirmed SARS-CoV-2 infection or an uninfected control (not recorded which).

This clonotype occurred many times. CDR3 sequence: CASSTTILAGGNNEQFF. The CDR3 nucleotides are TGTGCCAGCAGCACCACGATACTAGCGGGGGGTAACAATGAGCAGTTCTTC. The J gene is TRBJ2-1, the V gene TRBV11-2, with 12 bases aligning to TRBD2. The CDR3 consists of 17 residues. J was trimmed by 5 bases and V by 5 bases; bases with no gene match: 10. Per the germline V gene, CDR1 is SGHAT and CDR2 is FQNNGV.

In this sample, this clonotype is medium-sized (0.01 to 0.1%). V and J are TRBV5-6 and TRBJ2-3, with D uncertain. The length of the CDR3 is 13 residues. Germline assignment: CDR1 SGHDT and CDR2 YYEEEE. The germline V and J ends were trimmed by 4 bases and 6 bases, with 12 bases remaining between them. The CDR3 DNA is TGTGCCAGCAGCCCCGAGTCACCGGATACGCAGTATTTT. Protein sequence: CASSPESPDTQYF. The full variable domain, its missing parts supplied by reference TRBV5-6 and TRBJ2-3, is DAGVTQSPTHLIKTRGQQVTLRCSPKSGHDTVSWYQQALGQGPQFIFQYYEEEERQRGNFPDRFSGHQFPNYSSELNVNALLLGDSALYLCASSPESPDTQYFGPGTRLTVL.

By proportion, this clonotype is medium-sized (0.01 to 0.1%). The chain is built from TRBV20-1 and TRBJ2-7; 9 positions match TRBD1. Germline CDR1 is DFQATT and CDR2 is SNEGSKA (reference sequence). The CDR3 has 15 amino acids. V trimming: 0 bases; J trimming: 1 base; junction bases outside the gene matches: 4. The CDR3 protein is CSARDWGTGSYEQYF. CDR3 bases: TGCAGTGCTAGAGATTGGGGGACAGGGTCCTACGAGCAGTACTTC.

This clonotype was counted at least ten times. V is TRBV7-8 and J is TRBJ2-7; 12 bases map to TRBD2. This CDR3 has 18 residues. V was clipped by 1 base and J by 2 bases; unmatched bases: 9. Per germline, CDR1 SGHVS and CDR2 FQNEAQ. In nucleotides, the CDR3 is TGTGCCAGCAGCTTAGGGACTAGCGGGGCGGAATTTACCTACGAGCAGTACTTC. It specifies CASSLGTSGAEFTYEQYF.

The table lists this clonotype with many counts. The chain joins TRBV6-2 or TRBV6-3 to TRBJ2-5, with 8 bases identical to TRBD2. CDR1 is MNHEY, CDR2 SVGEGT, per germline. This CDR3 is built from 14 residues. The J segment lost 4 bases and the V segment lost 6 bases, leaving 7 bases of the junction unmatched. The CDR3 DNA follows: TGTGCCAGCAGCCACAGGGCGGGAGGAGAGACCCAGTACTTC. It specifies CASSHRAGGETQYF.

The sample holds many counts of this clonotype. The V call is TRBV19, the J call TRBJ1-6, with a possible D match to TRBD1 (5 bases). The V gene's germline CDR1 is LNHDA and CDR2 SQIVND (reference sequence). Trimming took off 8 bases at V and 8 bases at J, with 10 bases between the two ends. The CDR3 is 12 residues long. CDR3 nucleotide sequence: TGTGCCAGTGGACATCGTGATTCACCCCTCCACTTT. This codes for CASGHRDSPLHF.

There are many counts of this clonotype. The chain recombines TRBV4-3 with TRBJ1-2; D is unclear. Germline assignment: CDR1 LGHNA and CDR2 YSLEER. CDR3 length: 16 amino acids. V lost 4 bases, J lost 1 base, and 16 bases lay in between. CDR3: CASSPSLRGFNYGYTF. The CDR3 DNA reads TGCGCCAGCAGCCCCTCCCTGCGCGGTTTTAACTATGGCTACACCTTC.

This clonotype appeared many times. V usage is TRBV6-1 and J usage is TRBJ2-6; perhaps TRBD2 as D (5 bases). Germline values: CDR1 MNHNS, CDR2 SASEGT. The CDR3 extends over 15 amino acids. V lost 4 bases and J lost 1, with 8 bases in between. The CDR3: CASSVEGSGANVLTF. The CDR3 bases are TGTGCCAGCAGTGTCGAGGGTTCTGGGGCCAACGTCCTGACTTTC.

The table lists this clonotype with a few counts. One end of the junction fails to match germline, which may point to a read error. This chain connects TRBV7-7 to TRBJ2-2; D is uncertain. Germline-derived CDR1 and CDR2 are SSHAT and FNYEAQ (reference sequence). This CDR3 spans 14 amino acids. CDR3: CASSLVDGIGELFF. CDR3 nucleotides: TGTGCTAGCAGCTTAGTTGACGGAATCGGGGAGCTGTTTTTT.

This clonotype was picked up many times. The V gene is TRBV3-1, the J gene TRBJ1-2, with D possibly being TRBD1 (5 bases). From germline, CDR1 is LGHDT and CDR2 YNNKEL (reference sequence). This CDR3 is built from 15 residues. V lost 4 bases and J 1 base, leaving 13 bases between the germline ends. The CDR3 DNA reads TGTGCCAGCAGCCGGCCGGGGGAAAGTAACTATGGCTACACCTTC. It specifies CASSRPGESNYGYTF.

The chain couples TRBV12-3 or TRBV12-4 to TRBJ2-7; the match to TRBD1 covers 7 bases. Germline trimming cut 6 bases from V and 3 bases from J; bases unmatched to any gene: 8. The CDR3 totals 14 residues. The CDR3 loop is CASSGTETNYEQYF. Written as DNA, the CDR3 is TGTGCCAGCAGCGGGACAGAGACCAACTACGAGCAGTACTTC.

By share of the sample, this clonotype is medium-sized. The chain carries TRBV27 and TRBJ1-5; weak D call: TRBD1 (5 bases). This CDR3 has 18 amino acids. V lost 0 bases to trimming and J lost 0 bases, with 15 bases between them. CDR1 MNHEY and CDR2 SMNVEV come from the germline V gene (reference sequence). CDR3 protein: CASSLSLGAGISNQPQHF. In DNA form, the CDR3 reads TGTGCCAGCAGTTTATCGTTAGGGGCGGGTATTAGCAATCAGCCCCAGCATTTT.

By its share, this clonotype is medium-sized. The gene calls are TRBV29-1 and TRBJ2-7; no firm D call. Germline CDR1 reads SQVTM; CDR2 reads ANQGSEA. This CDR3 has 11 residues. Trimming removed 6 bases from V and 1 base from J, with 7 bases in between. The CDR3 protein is CSVKRSYEQYF. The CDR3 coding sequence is TGCAGCGTAAAGAGATCCTACGAGCAGTACTTC.

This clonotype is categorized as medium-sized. For the CDR3, the DNA is TGCGCCAGCAGCCAAGGGGTTGGGGATACGCAGTATTTT. Translated: CASSQGVGDTQYF. The V call is TRBV4-3, the J call TRBJ2-3; no clear D gene. Trimming pared 1 base from V and 6 bases from J, leaving 8 bases between. CDR3 length: 13 residues. The germline V gene has CDR1 LGHNA and CDR2 YSLEER.

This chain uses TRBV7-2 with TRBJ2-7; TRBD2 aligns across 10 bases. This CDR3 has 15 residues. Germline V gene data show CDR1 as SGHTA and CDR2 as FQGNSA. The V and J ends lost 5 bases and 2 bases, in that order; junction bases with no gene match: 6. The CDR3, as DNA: TGTGCCAGCAGCCCAGATAGCGGGGGGACCTACGAGCAGTACTTC. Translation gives CASSPDSGGTYEQYF.

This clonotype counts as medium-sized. The CDR3 region is CASSLRTGSLNTEAFF. The CDR3 nucleotides read TGTGCCAGCAGCCTTCGGACAGGCAGTCTGAACACTGAAGCTTTCTTT. V gene TRBV11-2 combines with J gene TRBJ1-1, with 7 bases aligning to TRBD1. Germline V gene data show CDR1 as SGHAT and CDR2 as FQNNGV. The CDR3 covers 16 residues. Trimming cost V 5 bases and J 0 bases; bases outside gene matches: 9.

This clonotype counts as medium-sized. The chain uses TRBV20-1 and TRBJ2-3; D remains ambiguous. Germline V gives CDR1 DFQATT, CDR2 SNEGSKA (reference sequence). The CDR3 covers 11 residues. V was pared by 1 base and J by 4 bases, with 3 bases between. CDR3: CSARVADTQYF. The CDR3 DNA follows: TGCAGTGCTAGAGTGGCAGATACGCAGTATTTT.

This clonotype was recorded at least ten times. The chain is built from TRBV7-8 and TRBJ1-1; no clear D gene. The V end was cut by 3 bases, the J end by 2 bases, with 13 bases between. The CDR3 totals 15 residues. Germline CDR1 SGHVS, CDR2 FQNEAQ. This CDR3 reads CASSFSPGDNTEAFF. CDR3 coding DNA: TGTGCCAGCAGCTTTAGTCCAGGAGATAACACTGAAGCTTTCTTT. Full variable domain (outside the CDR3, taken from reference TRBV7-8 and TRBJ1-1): GAGVSQSPRYKVAKRGQDVALRCDPISGHVSLFWYQQALGQGPEFLTYFQNEAQLDKSGLPSDRFFAERPEGSVSTLKIQRTQQEDSAVYLCASSFSPGDNTEAFFGQGTRLTVV.

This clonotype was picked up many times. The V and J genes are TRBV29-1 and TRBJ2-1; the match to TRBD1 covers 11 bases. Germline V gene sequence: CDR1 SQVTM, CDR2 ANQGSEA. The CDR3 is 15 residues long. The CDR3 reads CSATPGQGVHNEQFF. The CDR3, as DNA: TGCAGTGCCACTCCGGGACAGGGGGTACACAATGAGCAGTTCTTC.

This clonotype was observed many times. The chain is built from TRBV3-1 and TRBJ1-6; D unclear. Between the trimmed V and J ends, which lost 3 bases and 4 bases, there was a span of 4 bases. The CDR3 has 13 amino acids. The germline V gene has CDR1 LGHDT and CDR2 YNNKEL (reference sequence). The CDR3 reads CASSQGYNSPLHF. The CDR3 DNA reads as TGTGCCAGCAGCCAGGGTTATAATTCACCCCTCCACTTT. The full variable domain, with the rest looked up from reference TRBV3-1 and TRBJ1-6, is DTAVSQTPKYLVTQMGNDKSIKCEQNLGHDTMYWYKQDSKKFLKIMFSYNNKELIINETVPNRFSPKSPDKAHLNLHINSLELGDSAVYFCASSQGYNSPLHFGNGTRLTVT.

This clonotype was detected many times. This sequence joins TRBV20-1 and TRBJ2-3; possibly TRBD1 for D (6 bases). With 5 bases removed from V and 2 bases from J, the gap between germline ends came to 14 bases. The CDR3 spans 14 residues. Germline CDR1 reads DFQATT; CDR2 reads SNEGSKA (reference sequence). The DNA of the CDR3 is TGCAGTGCTCGACGGAGGACAGACACAGATACGCAGTATTTT. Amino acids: CSARRRTDTDTQYF.

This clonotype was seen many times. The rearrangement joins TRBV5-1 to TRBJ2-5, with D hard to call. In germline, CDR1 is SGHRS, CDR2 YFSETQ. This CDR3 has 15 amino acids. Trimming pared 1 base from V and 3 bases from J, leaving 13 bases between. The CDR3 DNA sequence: TGCGCCAGCAGCTTGAATCCGGGTAGGGAAGAGACCCAGTACTTC. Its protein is CASSLNPGREETQYF.

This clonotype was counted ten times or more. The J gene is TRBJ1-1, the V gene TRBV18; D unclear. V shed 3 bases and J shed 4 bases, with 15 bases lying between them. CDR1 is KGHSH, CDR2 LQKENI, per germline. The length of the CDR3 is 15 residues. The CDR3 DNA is TGTGCCAGCTCACCCGTGGACGGTCTAGTCACTGAAGCTTTCTTT. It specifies CASSPVDGLVTEAFF.

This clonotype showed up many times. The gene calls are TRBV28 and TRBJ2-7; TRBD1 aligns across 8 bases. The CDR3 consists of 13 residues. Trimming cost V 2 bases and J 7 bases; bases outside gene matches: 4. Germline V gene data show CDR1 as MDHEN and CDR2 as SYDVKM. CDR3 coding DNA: TGTGCCAGCAGTTTAGCAGGGGGCGCTGAGCAGTACTTC. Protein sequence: CASSLAGGAEQYF.

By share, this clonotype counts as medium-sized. Written as DNA, the CDR3 is TGTGCCAGCAGCTTAGGGCCCAGGTCCAGCTCCTACGAGCAGTACTTC. This sequence encodes CASSLGPRSSSYEQYF. The genes are TRBV7-8 and TRBJ2-7; D is ambiguous. The CDR3 consists of 16 residues. V lost 1 base to trimming and J lost 0 bases, with 13 bases between them. Germline V gene sequence: CDR1 SGHVS, CDR2 FQNEAQ.

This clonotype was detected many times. CDR3 DNA: TGTGCCAGCAGCAAAATGGGACAGGGCATTGCTAATGAAAAACTGTTTTTT. Residues: CASSKMGQGIANEKLFF. The V and J genes are TRBV11-2 and TRBJ1-4; TRBD1 matches 9 bases. The length of the CDR3 is 17 residues. The V gene end was trimmed by 5 bases and the J gene end by 3 bases; junction bases not matched to a gene: 10. The germline V gene has CDR1 SGHAT and CDR2 FQNNGV.

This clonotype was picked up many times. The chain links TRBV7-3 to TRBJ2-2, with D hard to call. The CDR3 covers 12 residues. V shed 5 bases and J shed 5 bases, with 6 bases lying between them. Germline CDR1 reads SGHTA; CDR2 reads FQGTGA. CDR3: CASSPGTGELFF. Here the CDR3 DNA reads TGTGCCAGCAGCCCTGGGACCGGGGAGCTGTTTTTT.

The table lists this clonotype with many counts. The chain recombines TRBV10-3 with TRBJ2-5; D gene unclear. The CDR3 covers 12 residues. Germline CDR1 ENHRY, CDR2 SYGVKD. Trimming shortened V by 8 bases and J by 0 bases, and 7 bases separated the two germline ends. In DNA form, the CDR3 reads TGTGCCATCGGAAGAGACCAAGAGACCCAGTACTTC. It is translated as CAIGRDQETQYF.

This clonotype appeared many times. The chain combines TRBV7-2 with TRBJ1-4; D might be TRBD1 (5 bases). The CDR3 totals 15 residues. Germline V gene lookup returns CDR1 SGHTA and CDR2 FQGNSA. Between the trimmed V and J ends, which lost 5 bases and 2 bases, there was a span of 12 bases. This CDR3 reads CASSRERGTNEKLFF. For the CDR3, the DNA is TGTGCCAGCAGCCGGGAACGGGGGACTAATGAAAAACTGTTTTTT.

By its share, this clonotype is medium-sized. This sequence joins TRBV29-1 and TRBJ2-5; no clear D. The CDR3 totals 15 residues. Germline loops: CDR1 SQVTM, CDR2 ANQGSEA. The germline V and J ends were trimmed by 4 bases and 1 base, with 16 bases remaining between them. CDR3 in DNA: TGCAGCGTTGGAGTAGCCGGGTTTCGCCAAGAGACCCAGTACTTC. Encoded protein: CSVGVAGFRQETQYF.